This entry lists 30 T cell receptor beta chains sequenced from one sample in a study of control samples from healthy donors and cancer patients. The data were produced by immunoSEQ multiplex PCR, yet TCRdb's version contains in-frame clones alone and is incomplete. The sample records 100,000 to 150,000 clones, about 93% being singletons. Sequenced material: blood. These receptors originate from a man aged 35 to 55 in good health.

The chain combines TRBV28 with TRBJ1-1; possible D gene TRBD1, 6 bases. Germline V gives CDR1 MDHEN, CDR2 SYDVKM. The CDR3 loop spans 16 amino acids. Deletions cut 5 bases from V and 0 bases from J, with 16 bases between. The CDR3 spells CASSAPLDRMNTEAFF. The CDR3 coding sequence is TGTGCCAGCAGTGCCCCTCTTGACAGGATGAACACTGAAGCTTTCTTT.

The chain carries TRBV7-2 and TRBJ1-6; D unclear. Germline assignment: CDR1 SGHTA and CDR2 FQGNSA. With 3 bases removed from V and 10 bases from J, the gap between germline ends came to 10 bases. The CDR3 sequence is 13 residues long. The CDR3 spells CASSFRPGSPLHF. DNA for the CDR3: TGTGCCAGCAGCTTTAGGCCGGGATCACCCCTCCACTTT. The complete variable domain, with remaining parts taken from reference TRBV7-2 and TRBJ1-6, reads GAGVSQSPSNKVTEKGKDVELRCDPISGHTALYWYRQSLGQGLEFLIYFQGNSAPDKSGLPSDRFSAERTGGSVSTLTIQRTQQEDSAVYLCASSFRPGSPLHFGNGTRLTVT.

V and J are TRBV7-9 and TRBJ1-4; 9 bases align to TRBD1. The CDR3 loop spans 15 amino acids. From germline, CDR1 is SEHNR and CDR2 FQNEAQ (reference sequence). Trimming cost V 5 bases and J 2 bases; bases outside gene matches: 3. This CDR3 reads CASSADRGTNEKLFF. The DNA for the CDR3 is TGTGCCAGCAGCGCCGACAGGGGGACTAATGAAAAACTGTTTTTT.

The chain combines TRBV6-5 with TRBJ1-2; 7 bases fit TRBD1. The germline V gene has CDR1 MNHEY and CDR2 SVGAGI. There are 13 residues in the CDR3. V trimming: 5 bases; J trimming: 8 bases; junction bases outside the gene matches: 8. CDR3 loop: CASSRPTGSGYTF. Here the CDR3 DNA reads TGTGCCAGCAGTCGCCCGACAGGGTCGGGCTACACCTTC.

The chain has TRBV28 and TRBJ1-1, with 7 nucleotides matching TRBD1. The V and J ends lost 10 bases and 1 base, in that order; junction bases with no gene match: 9. Germline assignment: CDR1 MDHEN and CDR2 SYDVKM. This CDR3 has 14 residues. The CDR3 coding sequence is TGTGCCACCCTCCCCAGGGGGAGGAACACTGAAGCTTTCTTT. As protein: CATLPRGRNTEAFF.

The chain combines TRBV4-1 with TRBJ1-3; D not resolved. Trimming took 0 bases from V and 1 from J, leaving 7 bases between them. The CDR3 covers 15 residues. Germline assignment: CDR1 MGHRA and CDR2 YSYEKL. For the CDR3, the DNA is TGCGCCAGCAGCCAAGATGGGCAGTCTGGAAACACCATATATTTT. This codes for CASSQDGQSGNTIYF.

The chain links TRBV4-2 to TRBJ1-4; 8 bases align to TRBD1. V lost 1 base, J lost 2 bases, and 6 bases stayed unmatched. Germline CDR1 reads LGHNA; CDR2 reads YNFKEQ. This CDR3 comprises 17 residues. The CDR3 reads CASSQVRGQGTNEKLFF. The CDR3 nucleotides are TGTGCCAGCAGCCAAGTCAGGGGGCAGGGCACTAATGAAAAACTGTTTTTT.

This chain links TRBV15 with TRBJ1-3; D not resolved. The CDR3 runs to 14 residues. Germline values: CDR1 LNHNV, CDR2 YYDKDF (reference sequence). CDR3 sequence: CATSGPAGGNTIYF. In DNA form, the CDR3 reads TGTGCAACATCCGGGCCGGCGGGAGGAAACACCATATATTTT.

The V gene is TRBV28, the J gene TRBJ1-5; possible D gene TRBD1, 6 bases. CDR1 is MDHEN and CDR2 is SYDVKM in the germline V gene. The length of the CDR3 is 17 residues. V was trimmed by 3 bases and J by 0 bases, leaving 15 bases between them. The CDR3 DNA reads TGTGCCAGCAGTTTCCAGGGGAGGGTTTATAGCAATCAGCCCCAGCATTTT. This sequence encodes CASSFQGRVYSNQPQHF.

The chain links TRBV5-1 to TRBJ2-7; 7 nucleotides line up with TRBD1. Germline values: CDR1 SGHRS, CDR2 YFSETQ. Losses at the gene ends were 3 bases for V and 5 bases for J; bases not matched to a gene: 8. The CDR3 extends over 14 amino acids. The CDR3 sequence is CASSSSTGKHEQYF. The CDR3 DNA reads as TGCGCCAGCAGCTCCTCGACAGGGAAGCACGAGCAGTACTTC.

The gene calls are TRBV7-2 and TRBJ2-7, with D unresolved. In germline, CDR1 is SGHTA, CDR2 FQGNSA. The V and J ends lost 5 bases and 0 bases respectively, with 11 bases between them. This CDR3 region has 14 residues. In DNA, the CDR3 is TGTGCCAGCAGCCCCAGCCAGAGCTCCTACGAGCAGTACTTC. Amino acids: CASSPSQSSYEQYF.

This chain joins TRBV7-6 and TRBJ2-1; D is possibly TRBD2 (6 bases). Trimming left V 5 bases short and J 6 bases short, with 14 bases between. From germline, CDR1 is SGHVS and CDR2 FNYEAQ. The length of the CDR3 is 14 residues. CDR3 coding DNA: TGTGCCAGCAGCCCGCCGGGAGCGTTCAATGAGCAGTTCTTC. It encodes CASSPPGAFNEQFF. Full variable domain (rest looked up from reference TRBV7-6 and TRBJ2-1): GAGVSQSPRYKVTKRGQDVALRCDPISGHVSLYWYRQALGQGPEFLTYFNYEAQQDKSGLPNDRFSAERPEGSISTLTIQRTEQRDSAMYRCASSPPGAFNEQFFGPGTRLTVL.

The chain is built from TRBV20-1 and TRBJ2-5; D perhaps matches TRBD2 (6 bases). This CDR3 region has 14 residues. Germline assignment: CDR1 DFQATT and CDR2 SNEGSKA (reference sequence). The V gene lost 3 bases and the J gene lost 2 bases, with 13 bases spanning the gap. CDR3 in amino acids: CSASGAGRQETQYF. CDR3 sequence (DNA): TGCAGTGCTAGTGGGGCAGGGAGGCAAGAGACCCAGTACTTC.

A remark on this clone: The junction differs from germline at one of its ends, possibly a read error. V gene TRBV6-1 combines with J gene TRBJ1-5; D is undetermined. The CDR3 is 15 amino acids. Germline V gene data show CDR1 as MNHNS and CDR2 as SASEGT. The CDR3 nucleotides read TGTGCCAGCAGTGAGGGCTTCGGACGCAAGCAGCCCCAGCATTTT. Protein: CASSEGFGRKQPQHF.

J is TRBJ2-1 and V is TRBV5-1; D perhaps matches TRBD1 (6 bases). Trimming took 4 bases from V and 12 from J, leaving 14 bases between them. The CDR3 extends over 12 amino acids. The germline gives CDR1 SGHRS, CDR2 YFSETQ. The chain's CDR3 is CASSQQGGGQFF. The CDR3 DNA is TGCGCCAGCAGCCAACAGGGTGGAGGGCAGTTCTTC.

The chain carries TRBV18 and TRBJ1-2; 9 nucleotides align to TRBD1. The ends lost 3 bases at V and 6 bases at J; junction bases unmatched: 14. Germline lookup yields CDR1 KGHSH and CDR2 LQKENI. The CDR3 runs to 17 residues. The CDR3 is CASSPSPTSTGGDGYTF. CDR3 bases: TGTGCCAGCTCACCCTCACCGACATCGACAGGGGGAGATGGCTACACCTTC.

V usage is TRBV4-2 and J usage is TRBJ1-1, with unresolved D. CDR3 size: 15 residues. Trimming took 0 bases from V and 4 from J, leaving 12 bases between them. Germline V gene lookup returns CDR1 LGHNA and CDR2 YNFKEQ. The CDR3 region has the DNA TGTGCCAGCAGCCAAGAAGGAGGATTGAGCACTGAAGCTTTCTTT. This sequence encodes CASSQEGGLSTEAFF.

Points on this clone: Because the CDR3 is missing its conserved closing phenylalanine or tryptophan, this is likely a read error. The chain links TRBV29-1 to TRBJ1-2, with unresolved D. V was pared by 0 bases and J by 9 bases, with 11 bases between. CDR1 and CDR2 from the germline V gene are SQVTM and ANQGSEA. The CDR3 spans 12 residues. DNA of the CDR3: TGCAGCGTTGAAGACACCCTCAGGCGCTACACCCTC. It yields the protein CSVEDTLRRYTL.

The chain combines TRBV2 with TRBJ1-5; D not certain. V was shortened by 8 bases and J by 2 bases, with 10 bases between the two germline ends. Germline-derived CDR1 and CDR2 are SNHLY and FYNNEI. This CDR3 region has 13 residues. CDR3 sequence (DNA): TGTGCCAGCTCCGACGGGCGCAATCAGCCCCAGCATTTT. Translating it yields CASSDGRNQPQHF.

CDR3 loop: CASSYQQGTQYF. The CDR3 bases are TGTGCCAGCAGTTACCAACAGGGGACCCAGTACTTC. The chain couples TRBV6-5 to TRBJ2-5; D is possibly TRBD1 (6 bases). The CDR3 length is 12 residues. The V and J ends lost 2 bases and 7 bases respectively, with 8 bases between them. CDR1 is MNHEY and CDR2 is SVGAGI in the germline V gene.

The chain links TRBV27 to TRBJ2-7; 8 bases map to TRBD2. Losses at the gene ends were 9 bases for V and 7 bases for J; bases not matched to a gene: 11. Germline V gene sequence: CDR1 MNHEY, CDR2 SMNVEV (reference sequence). This CDR3 is 13 amino acids long. CDR3 nucleotides: TGTGCCAGTGGGGCCGGGGGGGCCGGTGAGCAGTACTTC. It yields the protein CASGAGGAGEQYF.

Comments on this clone: Other DNA sequences in this sample translate to the same CDR3. The chain links TRBV19 to TRBJ1-5; no reliable D call. Germline lookup yields CDR1 LNHDA and CDR2 SQIVND (reference sequence). This CDR3 is 12 amino acids long. Trimming pared 3 bases from V and 7 bases from J, leaving 7 bases between. The DNA for the CDR3 is TGTGCCAGTAGTATCCTCGGCCAGCCCCAGCATTTT. Encoded protein: CASSILGQPQHF.

The chain couples TRBV6-5 to TRBJ1-1, with D tentatively TRBD1 (6 bases). CDR1 and CDR2 (germline): MNHEY, SVGAGI. V was cut by 6 bases and J by 3 bases, with 14 bases left in between. The CDR3 spans 14 residues. The CDR3 reads CASRQGGRDTEAFF. The CDR3 coding sequence is TGTGCCAGCAGGCAAGGGGGTCGTGACACTGAAGCTTTCTTT.

CDR3 in amino acids: CASSQERTGLSGNTIYF. As DNA, the CDR3 is TGTGCCAGCAGCCAAGAACGTACAGGGCTCTCTGGAAACACCATATATTTT. The chain couples TRBV4-2 to TRBJ1-3; D is possibly TRBD1 (6 bases). The CDR3 spans 17 residues. From germline, CDR1 is LGHNA and CDR2 YNFKEQ. The ends were cut back, 0 bases at V and 0 bases at J, with 12 bases in the middle.

The V gene is TRBV9, the J gene TRBJ2-7, with TRBD1 identical over 9 bases. This CDR3 contains 14 residues. V dropped 4 bases and J dropped 5; count of bases not matched to a gene: 7. Germline loops: CDR1 SGDLS, CDR2 YYNGEE. The CDR3 loop reads CASSTGDRVDEQYF. CDR3 nucleotides: TGTGCCAGCAGCACCGGGGACAGGGTTGACGAGCAGTACTTC.

This chain connects TRBV7-3 to TRBJ2-1; 7 bases are a match to TRBD2. The V segment lost 5 bases and the J segment 7 bases; nucleotides outside the gene matches: 11. Per the germline V gene, CDR1 is SGHTA and CDR2 is FQGTGA. The CDR3 is 15 amino acids. The chain's CDR3 is CASSLLWGTINEQFF. CDR3 bases: TGTGCCAGCAGCCTGTTATGGGGGACTATTAATGAGCAGTTCTTC.

The rearrangement joins TRBV7-8 to TRBJ2-7, with D maybe TRBD1 (5 bases). This CDR3 has 17 residues. The germline V gene has CDR1 SGHVS and CDR2 FQNEAQ. V was cut by 5 bases and J by 3 bases, with 23 bases left in between. The CDR3 here is CASSPVVPSGLGYEQYF. CDR3 nucleotide sequence: TGTGCCAGCAGCCCAGTGGTCCCCTCAGGGCTCGGCTACGAGCAGTACTTC.

V is TRBV6-5 and J is TRBJ1-4; D is unresolved. Germline CDR1 MNHEY, CDR2 SVGAGI. Trimming cost V 4 bases and J 0 bases, with 9 bases left between them. CDR3 length equals 15 residues. The CDR3 reads CASSSLGATNEKLFF. CDR3 DNA sequence: TGTGCCAGCAGTTCCTTGGGAGCAACTAATGAAAAACTGTTTTTT.

V and J are TRBV3-1 (or the pseudogene TRBV3-2) and TRBJ1-2, with D possibly being TRBD1 (6 bases). Germline CDR1 reads LGHDT; CDR2 reads YNNKEL (reference sequence). The CDR3 runs to 17 residues. The V end lost 6 bases, the J end lost 4 bases, and 24 bases lay between the germline ends. The CDR3: CASRNNREAANFYGYTF. Here the CDR3 DNA reads TGTGCCAGCAGGAATAACAGGGAGGCTGCTAACTTCTATGGCTACACCTTC.

The chain couples TRBV6-1 to TRBJ1-2; tentatively, D is TRBD1 (6 bases). The CDR3 contains 17 residues. Trimming took off 2 bases at V and 0 bases at J, with 16 bases between the two ends. Per the germline V gene, CDR1 is MNHNS and CDR2 is SASEGT. CDR3 amino acids: CASSENLLGGANYGYTF. In DNA form, the CDR3 reads TGTGCCAGCAGTGAAAACCTCCTAGGGGGGGCTAACTATGGCTACACCTTC.